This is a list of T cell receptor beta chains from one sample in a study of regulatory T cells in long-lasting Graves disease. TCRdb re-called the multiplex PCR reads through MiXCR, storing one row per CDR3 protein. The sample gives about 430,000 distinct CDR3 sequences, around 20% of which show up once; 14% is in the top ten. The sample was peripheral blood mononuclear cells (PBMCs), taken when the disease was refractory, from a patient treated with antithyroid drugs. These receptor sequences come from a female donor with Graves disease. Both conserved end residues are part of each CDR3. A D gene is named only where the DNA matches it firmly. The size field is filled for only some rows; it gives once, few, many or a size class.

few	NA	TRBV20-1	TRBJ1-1	CSAKPGGGTEAFF	TGCAGTGCAAAACCCGGGGGGGGCACTGAAGCTTTCTTT
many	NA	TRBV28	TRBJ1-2	CASSFPGSAPGYTF	TGTGCCAGCAGTTTCCCGGGTTCGGCTCCTGGCTACACCTTC
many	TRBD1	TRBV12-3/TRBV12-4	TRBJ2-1	CASSFYEGTVGYNEQFF	TGTGCCAGCAGTTTTTATGAAGGGACAGTCGGCTACAATGAGCAGTTCTTC
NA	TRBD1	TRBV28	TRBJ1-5	CASGGRGGYNQPQHF	TGTGCCAGCGGGGGGCGAGGGGGCTACAATCAGCCCCAGCATTTT
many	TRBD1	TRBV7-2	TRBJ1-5	CASSATGRGQPQHF	TGTGCCAGCAGCGCGACAGGGAGGGGTCAGCCCCAGCATTTT
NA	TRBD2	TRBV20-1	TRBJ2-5	CSAWTSGRDETQYF	TGCAGTGCGTGGACTAGCGGGAGGGATGAGACCCAGTACTTC
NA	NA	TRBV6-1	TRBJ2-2	CASMVRWDATTFNTGELFF	TGTGCCAGCATGGTCCGGTGGGACGCGACAACTTTCAACACCGGGGAGCTGTTTTTT
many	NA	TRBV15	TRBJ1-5	CATSQEGGRVQPQHF	TGTGCCACCAGCCAGGAGGGAGGGCGCGTTCAGCCCCAGCATTTT
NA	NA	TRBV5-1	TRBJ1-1	CASSDRGTVAFF	TGCGCCAGCAGCGACCGGGGGACTGTAGCTTTCTTT
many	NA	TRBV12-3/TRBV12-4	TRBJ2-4	CASSLGVRGKNIQYF	TGTGCCAGCAGTTTAGGAGTCAGGGGCAAAAACATTCAGTACTTC
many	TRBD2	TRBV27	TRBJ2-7	CASSSSGRSTYEQYF	TGTGCCAGCAGTTCTAGCGGGAGGTCCACCTACGAGCAGTACTTC
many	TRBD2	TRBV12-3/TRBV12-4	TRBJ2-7	CASSSLTSGRADEQYF	TGTGCCAGCAGTTCATTGACTAGCGGGAGGGCTGACGAGCAGTACTTC
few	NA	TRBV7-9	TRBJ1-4	CASSLGGGATNEKLFF	TGTGCCAGCAGCTTAGGCGGGGGAGCAACTAATGAAAAACTGTTTTTT